Listed here are 20 T cell receptor beta chains from one sample, sequenced in a study of T cell changes during pregnancy in multiple sclerosis. Clones were read by immunoSEQ multiplex PCR, and TCRdb kept only the in-frame ones, dropping some. The table records approximately 110,000 clones, approximately 91% of them present only once. Sequenced material: peripheral blood, taken after pregnancy. Every receptor here comes from a female donor with multiple sclerosis, enrolled in a pregnancy study.

J is TRBJ1-2 and V is TRBV29-1; 7 bases agree with TRBD1. CDR3 length: 13 residues. The V gene's germline CDR1 is SQVTM and CDR2 ANQGSEA. The trim removed 2 bases at V and 4 bases at J, leaving 4 bases unmatched. The CDR3 nucleotides read TGCAGCGTTGAAACAGGGGAGGTCTATGGCTACACCTTC. This gives the protein CSVETGEVYGYTF.

The V and J genes are TRBV15 and TRBJ2-7; D is possibly TRBD2 (5 bases). The CDR3 runs 14 residues. The ends were cut back, 1 base at V and 5 bases at J, with 12 bases in the middle. Germline V lookup: CDR1 LNHNV, CDR2 YYDKDF (reference sequence). The CDR3 DNA sequence: TGTGCCACCAGCAGAGCCCTAACTAGTGACGAGCAGTACTTC. Its translation: CATSRALTSDEQYF.

This chain connects TRBV25-1 to TRBJ2-7; D possibly corresponds to TRBD2 (5 bases). Germline V gene sequence: CDR1 MGHDK, CDR2 SYGVNS. V shed 4 bases and J shed 0 bases, with 10 bases lying between them. The CDR3 consists of 14 residues. The CDR3: CASSGTPPSYEQYF. CDR3 sequence (DNA): TGTGCCAGCAGTGGGACTCCTCCCTCCTACGAGCAGTACTTC.

The J gene is TRBJ2-7, the V gene TRBV10-3; a weak D match, TRBD1 (6 bases). V gave up 4 bases and J gave up 2 bases, with 15 bases separating them. CDR1 is ENHRY, CDR2 SYGVKD, per germline. This CDR3 is 15 amino acids long. This CDR3 reads CAISGKADSPYEQYF. The CDR3 DNA is TGTGCCATCAGTGGGAAAGCGGACAGCCCCTACGAGCAGTACTTC.

V is TRBV29-1 and J is TRBJ2-5, with D maybe TRBD2 (5 bases). Germline CDR1 and CDR2: SQVTM and ANQGSEA. This CDR3 contains 11 residues. V gave up 8 bases and J gave up 4 bases, with 11 bases separating them. The CDR3 DNA follows: TGCAGCTTCACCCGGGGAGAGACCCAGTACTTC. This translates into CSFTRGETQYF.

The chain recombines TRBV6-5 with TRBJ2-7; possible D gene TRBD1, 7 bases. The CDR3 is made up of 13 amino acids. Germline V lookup: CDR1 MNHEY, CDR2 SVGAGI. Trimming pared 5 bases from V and 8 bases from J, leaving 16 bases between. Here the CDR3 reads CASSRTGDSKQYF. CDR3 DNA sequence: TGTGCCAGCAGTCGTACGGGGGACAGCAAGCAGTACTTC.

The V call is TRBV6-5, the J call TRBJ2-7, with 7 bases aligning to TRBD1. CDR1 MNHEY and CDR2 SVGAGI come from the germline V gene. V lost 1 base, J lost 5 bases, and 2 bases stayed unmatched. CDR3 length: 13 residues. The CDR3: CASSYLTGNEQYF. In DNA form, the CDR3 reads TGTGCCAGCAGTTACTTGACAGGGAACGAGCAGTACTTC.

This chain links TRBV5-1 with TRBJ2-5, with D possibly TRBD1 on 6 matching bases. Trimming took off 4 bases at V and 4 bases at J, with 17 bases between the two ends. Germline V gene data show CDR1 as SGHRS and CDR2 as YFSETQ. This CDR3 comprises 15 residues. The CDR3 loop is CASSINPGTSETQYF. CDR3 nucleotide sequence: TGCGCCAGCAGCATAAACCCCGGGACATCAGAGACCCAGTACTTC.

The J gene is TRBJ2-7, the V gene TRBV7-9; D is possibly TRBD2 (6 bases). Trimming shortened V by 1 base and J by 6 bases, and 16 bases separated the two germline ends. The CDR3 loop spans 15 amino acids. In germline, CDR1 is SEHNR, CDR2 FQNEAQ (reference sequence). This CDR3 is CASSLDGGRSSEQYF. CDR3 nucleotide sequence: TGTGCCAGCAGCTTAGATGGAGGGAGATCGTCCGAGCAGTACTTC.

V usage is TRBV6-1 and J usage is TRBJ2-7; D possibly corresponds to TRBD1 (6 bases). The length of the CDR3 is 13 residues. V lost 7 bases to trimming and J lost 6 bases, with 16 bases between them. Per the germline V gene, CDR1 is MNHNS and CDR2 is SASEGT. The CDR3 region is CASTARGLAEQYF. For the CDR3, the DNA is TGTGCCAGCACCGCCAGGGGTCTGGCCGAGCAGTACTTC.

This chain joins TRBV9 and TRBJ2-2; possible D gene TRBD1, 7 bases. Trimming pared 2 bases from V and 6 bases from J, leaving 17 bases between. CDR1 is SGDLS, CDR2 YYNGEE, per germline. The CDR3 extends over 16 amino acids. CDR3 sequence reads: CASSVGGQTKAGELFF. CDR3 nucleotide sequence: TGTGCCAGCAGCGTGGGGGGACAGACCAAGGCCGGGGAGCTGTTTTTT.

The chain has TRBV27 and TRBJ1-1, with D possibly being TRBD1 (6 bases). Looked up from germline, CDR1 is MNHEY and CDR2 is SMNVEV (reference sequence). The CDR3 is made up of 14 amino acids. V lost 4 bases to trimming and J lost 4 bases, with 13 bases between them. CDR3 loop: CASSSQGLGTEAFF. The CDR3 DNA sequence: TGTGCCAGCAGTTCTCAGGGGTTGGGCACTGAAGCTTTCTTT.

This chain uses TRBV9 with TRBJ2-1; 13 positions match TRBD2. The germline V gene encodes CDR1 SGDLS and CDR2 YYNGEE. J gave up 6 bases and V 2 bases, and 14 bases lay outside the gene matches. The CDR3 extends over 19 amino acids. CDR3 residues: CASSVRMGTSGAFRNEQFF. CDR3 nucleotides: TGTGCCAGCAGCGTCCGGATGGGGACTAGCGGGGCTTTTCGCAATGAGCAGTTCTTC.

The chain links TRBV7-9 to TRBJ2-7, with D tentatively TRBD2 (8 bases). Looked up from germline, CDR1 is SEHNR and CDR2 is FQNEAQ (reference sequence). CDR3 length: 16 amino acids. V lost 5 bases and J lost 0, with 17 bases in between. The CDR3 here is CASSPQAGDSSYEQYF. In DNA, the CDR3 is TGTGCCAGCAGCCCGCAAGCGGGGGACAGCTCCTACGAGCAGTACTTC.

For the CDR3, the DNA is TGTGCCATCAAAGAAGCAGGGCCCTACGAGCAGTACTTC. It yields the protein CAIKEAGPYEQYF. The rearrangement joins TRBV10-3 to TRBJ2-7; TRBD1 might be the D (5 bases). In germline, CDR1 is ENHRY, CDR2 SYGVKD. The germline V and J ends were trimmed by 7 bases and 2 bases, with 12 bases remaining between them. The CDR3 covers 13 residues.

The CDR3 protein is CASRGTEANTEAFF. For the CDR3, the DNA is TGTGCCAGCAGGGGGACAGAAGCTAACACTGAAGCTTTCTTT. The chain uses TRBV2 and TRBJ1-1; the match to TRBD1 covers 7 bases. Germline CDR1 reads SNHLY; CDR2 reads FYNNEI. CDR3 size: 14 residues. Trimming at V came to 6 bases and at J to 2 bases, leaving 6 bases not matched to a gene. Together with reference TRBV2 and TRBJ1-1, the CDR3 gives the full variable domain: EPEVTQTPSHQVTQMGQEVILRCVPISNHLYFYWYRQILGQKVEFLVSFYNNEISEKSEIFDDQFSVERPDGSNFTLKIRSTKLEDSAMYFCASRGTEANTEAFFGQGTRLTVV.

This rearrangement joins TRBV6-1 to TRBJ1-1, with D perhaps TRBD1 (6 bases). V shed 1 base and J shed 3 bases, with 24 bases lying between them. This CDR3 is built from 19 residues. The germline V gene encodes CDR1 MNHNS and CDR2 SASEGT. CDR3 sequence (DNA): TGTGCCAGCAGTGAAGTTTCCGGGGCGGGGGCCCTGGGGGACACTGAAGCTTTCTTT. This gives the protein CASSEVSGAGALGDTEAFF.

The rearrangement uses TRBV2 and TRBJ2-3; a weak D match, TRBD2 (7 bases). Germline values: CDR1 SNHLY, CDR2 FYNNEI. V was shortened by 7 bases and J by 2 bases, with 19 bases between the two germline ends. The CDR3 sequence is 16 residues long. CDR3: CASTKGGAPATDTQYF. The CDR3 region has the DNA TGTGCCAGCACCAAGGGGGGGGCCCCTGCCACAGATACGCAGTATTTT.

The chain has TRBV7-2 and TRBJ2-7; TRBD2 matches at 9 bases. The J segment lost 4 bases and the V segment lost 1 base, leaving 8 bases of the junction unmatched. This CDR3 is built from 16 residues. In germline, CDR1 is SGHTA, CDR2 FQGNSA. The CDR3 DNA sequence: TGTGCCAGCAGCTTAGTAGCAGCGGGGGGTTGGTACGAGCAGTACTTC. Translation: CASSLVAAGGWYEQYF.

V gene TRBV6-1 combines with J gene TRBJ1-2; 9 positions agree with TRBD1. V gave up 0 bases and J gave up 6 bases; unmatched junction bases: 2. CDR3 length: 14 residues. CDR1 is MNHNS and CDR2 is SASEGT in the germline V gene. The CDR3 nucleotides are TGTGCCAGCAGTGAAGCAACAGGGGGCCATGGCTACACCTTC. This codes for CASSEATGGHGYTF.